These 20 T cell receptor beta chains were sequenced from one sample in a study of shared clonotypes between healthy human individuals. Clones were read by immunoSEQ multiplex PCR, and TCRdb kept only the in-frame ones, dropping some. The sample lists millions of clones, roughly 93% occurring once. Sequenced material: naive CD4+ T cells from PBMCs. Subset in this sample: CD45RA+ positively selected. The receptors originated from a man aged 18-30 years in good health. Some clones in this sample may be carry-over from other donors' samples.

This chain uses TRBV18 with TRBJ2-7; D gene unclear. There are 15 residues in the CDR3. Germline loops: CDR1 KGHSH, CDR2 LQKENI. Trimming pared 3 bases from V and 0 bases from J, leaving 12 bases between. This CDR3 reads CASSPDRPSSYEQYF. CDR3 DNA sequence: TGTGCCAGCTCACCGGACCGCCCAAGCTCCTACGAGCAGTACTTC.

This chain connects TRBV2 to TRBJ1-2; D is unclear. Between the trimmed V and J ends, which lost 5 bases and 5 bases, there was a span of 12 bases. Germline lookup yields CDR1 SNHLY and CDR2 FYNNEI. CDR3 length equals 13 residues. CDR3 amino acids: CASSRTGPYGYTF. The CDR3 DNA sequence: TGTGCCAGCAGTAGGACTGGACCGTATGGCTACACCTTC.

Details on this clone: An end of the junction differs from the germline gene, which may be a read error. V gene TRBV28 combines with J gene TRBJ2-1; TRBD1 agrees at 10 bases. The CDR3 covers 11 residues. Germline CDR1 is MDHEN and CDR2 is SYDVKM. This CDR3 reads CASTSLGTGVF. CDR3 in DNA: TGTGCCAGCACCTCGCTCGGGACAGGGGTCTTC.

This chain connects TRBV5-1 to TRBJ2-1, with TRBD2 matching over 11 bases. The V gene's germline CDR1 is SGHRS and CDR2 YFSETQ. CDR3 size: 17 residues. V gave up 1 base and J gave up 5 bases; unmatched junction bases: 8. The CDR3 here is CASSLRPSGRSHNEQFF. CDR3 DNA sequence: TGCGCCAGCAGCTTGCGCCCTAGCGGGAGGAGCCACAATGAGCAGTTCTTC.

This chain joins TRBV9 and TRBJ1-2; possibly TRBD1 for D (5 bases). V lost 3 bases and J lost 8, with 20 bases in between. Looked up from germline, CDR1 is SGDLS and CDR2 is YYNGEE. The CDR3 is made up of 15 amino acids. The CDR3 spells CASSAPTGDPGGYTF. The CDR3 nucleotides are TGTGCCAGCAGCGCCCCCACCGGGGACCCAGGGGGCTACACCTTC.

The chain couples TRBV30 to TRBJ2-1, with TRBD1 as a possible D gene (6 bases). Germline values: CDR1 GTSNPN, CDR2 SVGIG (reference sequence). The CDR3 has 15 residues. The V and J ends lost 0 bases and 1 base respectively, with 10 bases between them. CDR3 in DNA: TGTGCCTGGAGTGTACGAGGACAGTCCTACAATGAGCAGTTCTTC. As protein: CAWSVRGQSYNEQFF.

The J gene is TRBJ2-1, the V gene TRBV5-1, with a weak D call TRBD2 (6 bases). This CDR3 region has 12 residues. V lost 3 bases to trimming and J lost 10 bases, with 11 bases between them. CDR1 is SGHRS, CDR2 YFSETQ, per germline. CDR3 amino acids: CASSSEGWEQFF. The DNA for the CDR3 is TGCGCCAGCAGCTCGGAGGGATGGGAGCAGTTCTTC. Together with reference TRBV5-1 and TRBJ2-1, the CDR3 gives the full variable domain: KAGVTQTPRYLIKTRGQQVTLSCSPISGHRSVSWYQQTPGQGLQFLFEYFSETQRNKGNFPGRFSGRQFSNSRSEMNVSTLELGDSALYLCASSSEGWEQFFGPGTRLTVL.

Turning to this clone: The junction shows a germline mismatch at one end, possibly a read error. V gene TRBV6-5 combines with J gene TRBJ2-7, with a possible D match to TRBD2 (6 bases). Looked up from germline, CDR1 is MNHEY and CDR2 is SVGAGI. The CDR3 runs 13 residues. The CDR3 is CASSYSAGTPHSF. The CDR3 nucleotides are TGTGCCAGCAGTTACTCGGCCGGGACTCCCCATTCCTTC.

This chain joins TRBV7-3 and TRBJ2-2; D uncertain. This CDR3 has 16 amino acids. Trimming took off 0 bases at V and 1 base at J, with 9 bases between the two ends. Germline-derived CDR1 and CDR2 are SGHTA and FQGTGA. CDR3 residues: CASSLTPGGNTGELFF. The CDR3 DNA follows: TGTGCCAGCAGCTTAACGCCGGGCGGGAACACCGGGGAGCTGTTTTTT.

V usage is TRBV9 and J usage is TRBJ2-3; TRBD2 aligns across 14 bases. The germline V gene encodes CDR1 SGDLS and CDR2 YYNGEE. Trimming at V came to 3 bases and at J to 1 base, leaving 4 bases not matched to a gene. The CDR3 is made up of 17 amino acids. Here the CDR3 reads CASSGLAGGPRTDTQYF. CDR3 bases: TGTGCCAGCAGCGGACTAGCGGGAGGGCCCCGCACAGATACGCAGTATTTT.

This chain connects TRBV11-2 to TRBJ2-2, with 9 bases aligning to TRBD2. CDR3 length equals 17 residues. Germline CDR1 SGHAT, CDR2 FQNNGV. V lost 11 bases to trimming and J lost 4 bases; unmatched junction nucleotides: 17. CDR3 DNA: TGTGCCGTATTTGGAGTGGGGAGCGGGAGGCCCACCGGGGAGCTGTTTTTT. Protein product: CAVFGVGSGRPTGELFF.

The chain has TRBV6-1 and TRBJ1-1; D unresolved. The CDR3 has 13 amino acids. The germline gives CDR1 MNHNS, CDR2 SASEGT. Deletions cut 6 bases from V and 1 base from J, with 9 bases between. The CDR3 here is CASSPTGNTEAFF. In DNA, the CDR3 is TGTGCCAGCAGCCCGACGGGGAACACTGAAGCTTTCTTT.

The chain uses TRBV5-1 and TRBJ1-4; D is perhaps TRBD1 (5 bases). The V gene's germline CDR1 is SGHRS and CDR2 YFSETQ. There are 15 residues in the CDR3. V was trimmed by 0 bases and J by 7 bases, leaving 13 bases between them. The CDR3: CASSLGGRAGEKLFF. CDR3 DNA: TGCGCCAGCAGCTTGGGGGGCAGGGCGGGTGAAAAACTGTTTTTT.

For this clone: Additional DNA sequences in this sample encode the identical CDR3. The V gene is TRBV7-2, the J gene TRBJ2-5; D gene ambiguous. The V gene lost 1 base and the J gene lost 5 bases, with 11 bases spanning the gap. The CDR3 consists of 14 residues. Germline V gene sequence: CDR1 SGHTA, CDR2 FQGNSA. The CDR3 is CASSLDMGRETQYF. In DNA form, the CDR3 reads TGTGCCAGCAGCTTAGATATGGGTCGGGAGACCCAGTACTTC.

This chain uses TRBV20-1 with TRBJ2-7; D is uncertain. The CDR3 is 10 amino acids. Germline CDR1 DFQATT, CDR2 SNEGSKA (reference sequence). V was pared by 2 bases and J by 5 bases, with 4 bases between. The CDR3 spells CSARWNEQYF. The CDR3 nucleotides read TGCAGTGCTAGATGGAACGAGCAGTACTTC.

The chain is built from TRBV30 and TRBJ1-3; the D is unclear. V lost 5 bases and J 4 bases, leaving 12 bases between the germline ends. The CDR3 extends over 13 amino acids. Looked up from germline, CDR1 is GTSNPN and CDR2 is SVGIG (reference sequence). The CDR3 loop reads CAWAHKGGNTIYF. The CDR3 DNA reads as TGTGCCTGGGCCCACAAGGGAGGAAACACCATATATTTT.

Note on this clone: Possible read error: a much larger clone is one base away. The chain is built from TRBV27 and TRBJ1-1; D might be TRBD1 (5 bases). Germline V gene lookup returns CDR1 MNHEY and CDR2 SMNVEV (reference sequence). The CDR3 is 13 residues long. Deletions cut 5 bases from V and 0 bases from J, with 7 bases between. The CDR3: CASSEQVNTEAFF. The CDR3, as DNA: TGTGCCAGCAGTGAACAGGTGAACACTGAAGCTTTCTTT.

The chain recombines TRBV7-3 with TRBJ2-1; 10 nucleotides match TRBD2. This CDR3 has 14 residues. The trim removed 2 bases at V and 6 bases at J, leaving 1 base unmatched. Germline CDR1 is SGHTA and CDR2 is FQGTGA. The CDR3 spells CASSLGLAANEQFF. CDR3 DNA sequence: TGTGCCAGCAGCTTAGGACTAGCGGCCAATGAGCAGTTCTTC.

Concerning this clone: Within the sample, other DNA sequences also encode this same CDR3. The chain combines TRBV10-3 with TRBJ2-7, with D unresolved. The CDR3 totals 11 residues. Germline V lookup: CDR1 ENHRY, CDR2 SYGVKD. Trimming cost V 0 bases and J 6 bases, with 3 bases left between them. CDR3 sequence: CAISESGEQYF. CDR3 DNA: TGTGCCATCAGTGAGTCGGGCGAGCAGTACTTC.

The genes are TRBV6-4 and TRBJ2-7; D unresolved. Trimming removed 0 bases from V and 2 bases from J, with 8 bases in between. The CDR3 has 14 amino acids. Germline loops: CDR1 MRHNA, CDR2 SNTAGT. For the CDR3, the DNA is TGTGCCAGCAGTGACTCACACTTTACCTACGAGCAGTACTTC. The encoded protein is CASSDSHFTYEQYF.